This TCR beta chain was recovered during a study of graft-versus-host responses after intestinal transplantation. Assay: immunoSEQ multiplex PCR; the TCRdb copy retains only in-frame clones and omits some. The sample lists approximately 100,000 clones, more than 75% occurring once. The sample was PBMCs, taken 255 days after intestinal transplant. This receptor was obtained from a human patient who received an intestinal transplant, so some T cells may come from the graft donor.

CDR3 residues: CASSSYRGETQYF. The CDR3 nucleotides read TGTGCCAGCAGTTCGTACAGGGGAGAGACCCAGTACTTC. The V and J genes are TRBV6-5 and TRBJ2-5; TRBD1 matches 7 bases. The CDR3 spans 13 residues. J lost 4 bases, V lost 4 bases, and 3 bases had no gene match. Germline CDR1 is MNHEY and CDR2 is SVGAGI.